This T cell receptor (beta chain) was profiled in a study of blood T cell repertoires in COVID-19. At the level of the study: From the United States, Italy and Spain came samples of acute and convalescent COVID-19. Sources were T cells, B-cell-depleted T cells, or PBMCs; the material itself was cDNA or gDNA.

Per the original data handling: Reference gene primer amplification gave nucleated cell count estimates. The method was immunoSEQ multiplex PCR; TCRdb's version includes in-frame clones alone and lacks a portion of them. V, J and clone size were drawn from that table, and D and trimming were deduced from the DNA. This sample yields 110,000 to 150,000 clones, of which 80% to 90% are seen a single time; less than 4.5% belongs to the top ten. Enrollees, about 18 to 100 years old, lived in 24 US areas. Between the trimmed V and J ends, which lost 5 bases and 2 bases, there was a span of 4 bases. The CDR3 totals 13 residues. Germline values: CDR1 MNHEY, CDR2 SVGAGI.

The specimen was PBMCs or T cells enriched from blood (not recorded which). The TCR sequence derives from a man aged 50 to 59 who had recovered from COVID-19. The rearrangement links TRBV6-5 to TRBJ2-6; D gene uncertain. The CDR3, as DNA: TGTGCCAGCAGTAAGCCTGGGGCCAACGTCCTGACTTTC. Translating it yields CASSKPGANVLTF.